This T cell receptor (beta chain) is drawn from a study of CD8+CD57+ T cells in acquired aplastic anemia. Across the whole study: Recorded DNA amounts for sorted CD4+ and CD8+ cells had an average of 3.2 ug. Study results and limitations: CD8+ Simpson's diversity showed no significant patient-control difference. A set of 25 to 35 CD8+ CDR3 sequences was shared between patients and controls, and these sequences appeared highly expressed in patients.

J lost 8 bases, V lost 1 base, and 4 bases had no gene match. Germline CDR1 and CDR2: KGHSH and LQKENI. The CDR3 has 14 amino acids. In patients chosen for sequencing, flow cytometry had shown CD8+CD57+ cell expansion. Receipt of therapy had not occurred in any patient by the time of blood sampling. The study profiled TCR beta VDJ and CDR3 using genomic DNA as template. TCRdb analysed the reads with MiXCR anew, one entry per CDR3 protein. The sample shows some 160,000 distinct CDR3 sequences, 47% of them seen only once. Comment on this clonotype: The antigen remains undetermined.

Sequenced: sorted CD4+, CD8+, or CD8+CD57+ T cells (not recorded which) from PBMCs. The chain recombines TRBV18 with TRBJ1-3; the match to TRBD1 covers 8 bases. This receptor was identified in a human donor with aplastic anemia. CDR3 region: CASSPRLQGDTIYF. Here the CDR3 DNA reads TGTGCCAGCTCACCACGTCTACAGGGGGACACCATATATTTT.